This T cell receptor (beta chain) was recovered during a study of T cell responses to AZD1222 COVID-19 vaccine. In regard to this clone: The target antigen is unknown. One junction end does not reproduce the germline sequence, and a read error may be involved.

General observations from the study: Baseline serology detected seropositivity in only a handful of AZD1222 recipients. The donors showed a predominance of white British ancestry and of females, with possible underestimation of clonal diversity. Regions 160-218 and 743-854 held dominance among vaccine-associated CD4 TCRs, which spanned spike.

The CDR3 has 14 residues. Germline assignment: CDR1 GTSNPN and CDR2 SVGIG (reference sequence). Assay used: immunoSEQ multiplex PCR; TCRdb lists only in-frame clones, some missing. The top ten hold about 4.3% of the sample, which has about 44,000 clones, around three quarters seen once. The receptor comes from an adult in good health. The sample in question was peripheral blood, obtained on day 0 of AZD1222 vaccination. This chain joins TRBV30 and TRBJ1-1; D not certain. The CDR3 reads CAWRSPIRNTEAFF. CDR3 nucleotides: TGTGCGTGGAGGTCCCCAATTAGGAACACTGAAGCTTTCTTT.